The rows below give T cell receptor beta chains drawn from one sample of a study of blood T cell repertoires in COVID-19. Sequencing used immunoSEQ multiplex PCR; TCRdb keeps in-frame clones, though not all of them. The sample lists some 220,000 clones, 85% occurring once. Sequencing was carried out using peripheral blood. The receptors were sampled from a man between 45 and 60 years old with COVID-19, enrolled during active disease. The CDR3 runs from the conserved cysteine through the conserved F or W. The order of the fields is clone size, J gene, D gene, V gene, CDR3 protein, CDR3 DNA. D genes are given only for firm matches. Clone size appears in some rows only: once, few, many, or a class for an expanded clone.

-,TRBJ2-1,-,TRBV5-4,CASSSAIQGSYNEQFF,TGTGCCAGCAGCTCGGCCATCCAGGGTTCCTACAATGAGCAGTTCTTC
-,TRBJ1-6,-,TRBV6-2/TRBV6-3,CASSYPYRASPLHF,TGTGCCAGCAGTTACCCTTACAGGGCCTCACCCCTCCACTTT
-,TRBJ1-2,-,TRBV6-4,CASSDSNGYRVTF,TGTGCCAGCAGTGACTCGAACGGCTACAGGGTCACCTTC
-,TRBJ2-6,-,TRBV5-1,CASSSGGANVLTF,TGCGCCAGCAGCTCCGGGGGGGCCAACGTCCTGACTTTC
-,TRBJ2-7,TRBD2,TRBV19,CASSPTMRGAGYEQYF,TGTGCCAGTAGTCCCACGATGCGGGGGGCAGGGTACGAGCAGTACTTC
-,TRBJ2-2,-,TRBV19,CASSPVLGLYTGELFF,TGTGCCAGTAGTCCCGTACTAGGATTGTACACCGGGGAGCTGTTTTTT
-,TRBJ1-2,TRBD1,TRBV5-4,CASSRDRARTVYGYTF,TGTGCCAGCAGCAGGGACAGGGCAAGGACAGTCTATGGCTACACCTTC
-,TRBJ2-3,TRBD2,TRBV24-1,CATSSSGGTDTQYF,TGTGCCACCAGTTCTAGCGGGGGCACAGATACGCAGTATTTT
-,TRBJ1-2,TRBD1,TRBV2,CASSGQRTGGYGYTF,TGTGCCAGCAGTGGCCAACGGACAGGGGGCTATGGCTACACCTTC
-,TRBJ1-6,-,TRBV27,CASSLFSGSDSPLHF,TGTGCCAGCAGTTTATTTTCAGGGTCCGATTCACCCCTCCACTTT
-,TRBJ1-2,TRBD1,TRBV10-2,CASSEQTGYGYTF,TGCGCCAGCAGTGAGCAGACAGGGTATGGCTACACCTTC
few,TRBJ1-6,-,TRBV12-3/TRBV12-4,CASGQAAFGPLHF,TGTGCCAGCGGGCAGGCCGCCTTTGGCCCCCTCCACTTT
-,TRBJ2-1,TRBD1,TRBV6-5,CASSDRVYNEQFF,TGTGCCAGCAGCGACAGGGTTTACAATGAGCAGTTCTTC
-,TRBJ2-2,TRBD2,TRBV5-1,CASSSATSGTNTGELFF,TGCGCCAGCAGCTCGGCAACTAGCGGGACTAACACCGGGGAGCTGTTTTTT
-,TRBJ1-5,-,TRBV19,CASRQGNQPQHF,TGTGCCAGTAGACAGGGCAATCAGCCCCAGCATTTT
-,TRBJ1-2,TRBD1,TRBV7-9,CASSRSDRENYGYTF,TGTGCCAGCAGCCGAAGTGACAGGGAGAACTATGGCTACACCTTC
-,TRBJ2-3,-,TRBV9,CASSQLADTQYF,TGTGCCAGCAGCCAACTCGCAGATACGCAGTATTTT
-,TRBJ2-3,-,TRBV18,CASSPRLSDTQYF,TGTGCCAGCTCACCCAGGCTTTCCGATACGCAGTATTTT
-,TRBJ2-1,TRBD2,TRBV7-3,CASSPSGGSSYNEQFF,TGTGCCAGCAGCCCCTCGGGGGGGAGCTCCTACAATGAGCAGTTCTTC
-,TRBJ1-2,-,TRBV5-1,CASSWGGPPNYGYTF,TGCGCCAGCAGCTGGGGGGGTCCGCCTAACTATGGCTACACCTTC
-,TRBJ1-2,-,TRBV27,CASSPRGGNYGYTF,TGTGCCAGCAGCCCACGGGGGGGAAACTATGGCTACACCTTC
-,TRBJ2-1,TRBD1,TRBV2,CASRQGLDNEQFF,TGTGCCAGCAGACAGGGGCTGGACAATGAGCAGTTCTTC
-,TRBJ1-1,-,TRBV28,CASSHNSRNTEAFF,TGTGCCAGCAGTCATAATAGCAGGAACACTGAAGCTTTCTTT
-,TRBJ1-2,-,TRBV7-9,CASSLGQQPRHGYTF,TGTGCCAGCAGCTTAGGACAGCAACCCAGGCATGGCTACACCTTC
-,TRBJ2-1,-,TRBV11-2,CASSLDVWGVYNEQFF,TGTGCCAGCAGCTTAGATGTTTGGGGGGTCTACAATGAGCAGTTCTTC
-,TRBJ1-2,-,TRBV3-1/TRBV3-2,CASSQERGGSNYGYTF,TGTGCCAGCAGCCAAGAGAGGGGGGGGAGTAACTATGGCTACACCTTC
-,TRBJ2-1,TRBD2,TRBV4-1,CASSHDRGTSGSNEQFF,TGCGCCAGCAGCCACGACCGAGGAACTAGCGGGTCAAATGAGCAGTTCTTC
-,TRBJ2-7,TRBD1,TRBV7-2,CASSTRQGYEQYF,TGTGCCAGCAGCACCCGACAGGGCTACGAGCAGTACTTC
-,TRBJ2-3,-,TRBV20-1,CSATVDTQYF,TGCAGTGCTACCGTTGATACGCAGTATTTT
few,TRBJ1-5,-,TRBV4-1,CASSQDGAMTGVLGNQPQHF,TGCGCCAGCAGCCAAGATGGGGCCATGACGGGGGTACTCGGCAATCAGCCCCAGCATTTT
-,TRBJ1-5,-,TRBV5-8,CASRRGQHNQPQHF,TGTGCCAGCAGGCGGGGGCAGCATAATCAGCCCCAGCATTTT
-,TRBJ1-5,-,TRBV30,CAWNWRDGNQPQHF,TGTGCCTGGAATTGGAGGGACGGCAATCAGCCCCAGCATTTT
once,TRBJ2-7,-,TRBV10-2,CASSAQAPSYEQYF,TGCGCCAGCAGTGCTCAGGCCCCTTCCTACGAGCAGTACTTC
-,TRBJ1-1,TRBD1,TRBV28,CASSLVGTGNMNTEAFF,TGTGCCAGCAGTTTGGTCGGGACAGGGAACATGAACACTGAAGCTTTCTTT
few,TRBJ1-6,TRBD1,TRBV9,CASSVAPQGNNSPLHF,TGTGCCAGCAGCGTAGCTCCACAGGGGAATAATTCACCCCTCCACTTT
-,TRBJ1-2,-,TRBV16,CASSQSVQGIYGYTF,TGTGCCAGCAGCCAATCGGTCCAGGGGATTTATGGCTACACCTTC
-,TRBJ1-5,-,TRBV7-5,CARSSQPRGGPQPQHF,TGTGCCAGAAGCTCCCAACCACGAGGGGGACCTCAGCCCCAGCATTTT
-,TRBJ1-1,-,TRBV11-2,CASSLDLVGLWTEAFF,TGTGCCAGCAGCTTAGATCTGGTGGGCCTGTGGACTGAAGCTTTCTTT
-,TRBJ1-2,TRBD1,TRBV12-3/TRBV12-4,CASSGQGNYGYTF,TGTGCCAGCTCAGGACAGGGGAACTATGGCTACACCTTC
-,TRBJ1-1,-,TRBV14,CASSRYRDTEAFF,TGTGCCAGCAGCCGATACAGAGACACTGAAGCTTTCTTT
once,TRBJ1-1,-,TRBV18,CASSPLAGLTEAFF,TGTGCCAGCTCACCCCTTGCAGGGCTCACTGAAGCTTTCTTT
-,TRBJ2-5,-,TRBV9,CASSVGLALWETQYF,TGTGCCAGCAGCGTAGGGTTAGCGTTGTGGGAGACCCAGTACTTC
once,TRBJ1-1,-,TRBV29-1,CSVEHQMNTEAFF,TGCAGCGTTGAGCATCAGATGAACACTGAAGCTTTCTTT
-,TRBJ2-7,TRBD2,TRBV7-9,CASSLTSGASYEQYF,TGTGCCAGCAGTTTGACTAGCGGGGCCTCCTACGAGCAGTACTTC
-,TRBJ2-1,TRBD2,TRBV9,CASSVAGTSYNEQFF,TGTGCCAGCAGCGTAGCGGGGACTAGCTACAATGAGCAGTTCTTC
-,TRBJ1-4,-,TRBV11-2,CASSLDLEKLFF,TGTGCCAGCAGCTTAGATCTGGAAAAACTGTTTTTT
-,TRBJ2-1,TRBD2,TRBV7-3,CASSFLAGASYNEQFF,TGTGCCAGCAGCTTTTTAGCGGGGGCCTCCTACAATGAGCAGTTCTTC
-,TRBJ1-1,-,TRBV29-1,CSVKVRRGNTEAFF,TGCAGCGTTAAGGTCAGGAGGGGAAACACTGAAGCTTTCTTT
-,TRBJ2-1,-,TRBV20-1,CSASAAGEQFF,TGCAGTGCTTCCGCGGCGGGTGAGCAGTTCTTC
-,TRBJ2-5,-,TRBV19,CASSYRGLPQETQYF,TGTGCCAGTAGTTATCGGGGTCTTCCCCAAGAGACCCAGTACTTC
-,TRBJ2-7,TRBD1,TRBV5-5,CASSLGTGAYEQYF,TGTGCCAGCAGCTTAGGGACAGGGGCCTACGAGCAGTACTTC
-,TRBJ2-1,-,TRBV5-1,CASSLGRGNEQFF,TGCGCCAGCAGCTTGGGCAGGGGCAATGAGCAGTTCTTC
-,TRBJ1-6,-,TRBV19,CASTHGGASPLHF,TGTGCCAGTACCCATGGCGGGGCTTCACCCCTCCACTTT
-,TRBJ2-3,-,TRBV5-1,CASSLWGLAEGMATQYF,TGCGCCAGCAGCTTGTGGGGTCTAGCTGAGGGAATGGCTACGCAGTATTTT
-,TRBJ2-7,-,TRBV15,CATSRDRDRLYEQYF,TGTGCCACCAGCAGAGATCGAGACAGGCTGTACGAGCAGTACTTC
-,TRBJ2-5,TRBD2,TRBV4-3,CASSQDAGRGGLETQYF,TGCGCCAGCAGCCAAGATGCCGGGCGGGGGGGCTTGGAGACCCAGTACTTC